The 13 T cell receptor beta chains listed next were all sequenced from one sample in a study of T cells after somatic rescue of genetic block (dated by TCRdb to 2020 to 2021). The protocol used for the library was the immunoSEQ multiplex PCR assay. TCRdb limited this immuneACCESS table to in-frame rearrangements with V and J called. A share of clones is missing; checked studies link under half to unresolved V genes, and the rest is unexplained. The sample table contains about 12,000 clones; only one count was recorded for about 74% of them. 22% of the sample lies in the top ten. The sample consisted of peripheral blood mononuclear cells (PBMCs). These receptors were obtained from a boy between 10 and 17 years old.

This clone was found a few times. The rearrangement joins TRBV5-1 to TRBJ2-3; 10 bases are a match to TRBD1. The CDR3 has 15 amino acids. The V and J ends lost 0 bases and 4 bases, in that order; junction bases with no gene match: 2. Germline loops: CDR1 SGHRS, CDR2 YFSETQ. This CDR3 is CASSLEGQGPDTQYF. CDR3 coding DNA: TGCGCCAGCAGCTTGGAGGGACAGGGGCCAGATACGCAGTATTTT.

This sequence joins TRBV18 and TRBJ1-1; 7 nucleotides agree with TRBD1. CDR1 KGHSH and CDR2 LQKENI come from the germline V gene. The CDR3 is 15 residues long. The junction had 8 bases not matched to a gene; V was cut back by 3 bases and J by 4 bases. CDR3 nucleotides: TGTGCCAGCTCACCTCTTACAGGGGAGGGCACTGAAGCTTTCTTT. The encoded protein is CASSPLTGEGTEAFF.

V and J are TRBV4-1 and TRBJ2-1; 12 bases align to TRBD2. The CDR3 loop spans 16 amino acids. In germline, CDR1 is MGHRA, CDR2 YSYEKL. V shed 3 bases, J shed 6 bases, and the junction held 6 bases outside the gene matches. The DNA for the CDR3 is TGCGCCAGCAGCCAGGTGACTAGCGGGAGTTTCAATGAGCAGTTCTTC. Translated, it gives CASSQVTSGSFNEQFF.

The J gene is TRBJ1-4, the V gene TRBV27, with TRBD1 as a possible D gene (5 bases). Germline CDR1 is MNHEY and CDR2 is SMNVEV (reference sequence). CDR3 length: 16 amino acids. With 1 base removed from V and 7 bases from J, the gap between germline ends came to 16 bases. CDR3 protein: CASSLWGAPKGEKLFF. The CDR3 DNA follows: TGTGCCAGCAGTTTATGGGGCGCCCCCAAAGGTGAAAAACTGTTTTTT.

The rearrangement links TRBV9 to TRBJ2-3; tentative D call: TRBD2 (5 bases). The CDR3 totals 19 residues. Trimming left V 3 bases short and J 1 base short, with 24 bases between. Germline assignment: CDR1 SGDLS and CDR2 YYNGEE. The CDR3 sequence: CASSEYPFWGVVRTDTQYF. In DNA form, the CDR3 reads TGTGCCAGCAGCGAGTACCCCTTTTGGGGAGTAGTGCGCACAGATACGCAGTATTTT.

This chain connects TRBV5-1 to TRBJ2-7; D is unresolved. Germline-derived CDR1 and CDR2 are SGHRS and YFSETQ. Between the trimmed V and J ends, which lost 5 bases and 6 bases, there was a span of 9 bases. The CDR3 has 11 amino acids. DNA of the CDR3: TGCGCCAGCAGTTTAACAACCGAGCAGTACTTC. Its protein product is CASSLTTEQYF.

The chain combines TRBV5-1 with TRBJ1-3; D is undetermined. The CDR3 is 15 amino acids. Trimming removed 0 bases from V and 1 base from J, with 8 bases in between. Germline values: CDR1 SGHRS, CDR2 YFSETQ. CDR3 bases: TGCGCCAGCAGCTTGGGGTCACTATCTGGAAACACCATATATTTT. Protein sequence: CASSLGSLSGNTIYF.

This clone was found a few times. Here the CDR3 reads CASSSYRETKNIQYF. In DNA form, the CDR3 reads TGTGCCAGCAGTTCTTACAGGGAAACCAAAAACATTCAGTACTTC. The chain has TRBV6-6 and TRBJ2-4; D perhaps matches TRBD1 (6 bases). The germline V gene has CDR1 MNHNY and CDR2 SVGAGI (reference sequence). Trimming stripped 4 bases from V and 2 bases from J, with 12 bases between. The CDR3 length is 15 residues.

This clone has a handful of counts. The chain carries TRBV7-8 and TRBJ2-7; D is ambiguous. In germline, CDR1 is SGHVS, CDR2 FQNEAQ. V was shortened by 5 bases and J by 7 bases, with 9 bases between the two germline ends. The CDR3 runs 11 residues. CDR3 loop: CASSPWEEQYF. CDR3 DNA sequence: TGTGCCAGCAGCCCTTGGGAAGAGCAGTACTTC.

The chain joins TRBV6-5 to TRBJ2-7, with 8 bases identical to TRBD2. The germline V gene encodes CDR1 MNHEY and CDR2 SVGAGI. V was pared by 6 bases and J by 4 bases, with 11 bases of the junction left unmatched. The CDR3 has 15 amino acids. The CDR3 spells CASRPREGSGYEQYF. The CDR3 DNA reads TGTGCCAGCAGACCCCGGGAGGGCTCGGGATACGAGCAGTACTTC.

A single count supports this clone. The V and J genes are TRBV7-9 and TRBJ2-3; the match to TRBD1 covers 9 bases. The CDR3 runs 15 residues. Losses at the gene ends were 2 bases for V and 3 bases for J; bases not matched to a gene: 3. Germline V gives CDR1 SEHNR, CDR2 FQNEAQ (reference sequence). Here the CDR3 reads CASSLPGQGTDTQYF. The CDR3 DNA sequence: TGTGCCAGCAGCTTACCCGGACAGGGGACAGATACGCAGTATTTT.

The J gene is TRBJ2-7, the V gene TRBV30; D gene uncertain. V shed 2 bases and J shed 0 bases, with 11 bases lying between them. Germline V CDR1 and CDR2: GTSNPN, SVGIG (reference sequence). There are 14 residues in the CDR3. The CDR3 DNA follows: TGTGCCTGGAGTCGGACCTTCTTCTCCTACGAGCAGTACTTC. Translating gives CAWSRTFFSYEQYF.

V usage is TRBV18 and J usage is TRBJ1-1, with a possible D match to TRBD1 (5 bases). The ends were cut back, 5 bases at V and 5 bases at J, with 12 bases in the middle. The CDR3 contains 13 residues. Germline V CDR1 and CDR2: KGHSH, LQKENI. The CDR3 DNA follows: TGTGCCAGCTCAAACGCCAGGGATACTGAAGCTTTCTTT. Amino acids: CASSNARDTEAFF.